This T cell receptor (beta chain) was identified in a study of blood T cell repertoires in COVID-19. The ends lost 2 bases at V and 5 bases at J; junction bases unmatched: 5. The CDR3 totals 14 residues. CDR1 and CDR2 (germline): SGHNT, YYREEE (reference sequence). Sequencing was performed with immunoSEQ multiplex PCR; in TCRdb, only in-frame clones are kept and a portion is missing. This table has tens of thousands of clones, approximately 80% appearing once. The sequence derives from a man between 50 and 59 years old with acute or convalescent COVID-19. The genes are TRBV5-4 and TRBJ1-1, with 8 bases aligning to TRBD1. Sequencing was performed on peripheral blood. The CDR3 nucleotides read TGTGCCAGCAGCTTCGGACAGGGAGTAACTGAAGCTTTCTTT. Residues: CASSFGQGVTEAFF.